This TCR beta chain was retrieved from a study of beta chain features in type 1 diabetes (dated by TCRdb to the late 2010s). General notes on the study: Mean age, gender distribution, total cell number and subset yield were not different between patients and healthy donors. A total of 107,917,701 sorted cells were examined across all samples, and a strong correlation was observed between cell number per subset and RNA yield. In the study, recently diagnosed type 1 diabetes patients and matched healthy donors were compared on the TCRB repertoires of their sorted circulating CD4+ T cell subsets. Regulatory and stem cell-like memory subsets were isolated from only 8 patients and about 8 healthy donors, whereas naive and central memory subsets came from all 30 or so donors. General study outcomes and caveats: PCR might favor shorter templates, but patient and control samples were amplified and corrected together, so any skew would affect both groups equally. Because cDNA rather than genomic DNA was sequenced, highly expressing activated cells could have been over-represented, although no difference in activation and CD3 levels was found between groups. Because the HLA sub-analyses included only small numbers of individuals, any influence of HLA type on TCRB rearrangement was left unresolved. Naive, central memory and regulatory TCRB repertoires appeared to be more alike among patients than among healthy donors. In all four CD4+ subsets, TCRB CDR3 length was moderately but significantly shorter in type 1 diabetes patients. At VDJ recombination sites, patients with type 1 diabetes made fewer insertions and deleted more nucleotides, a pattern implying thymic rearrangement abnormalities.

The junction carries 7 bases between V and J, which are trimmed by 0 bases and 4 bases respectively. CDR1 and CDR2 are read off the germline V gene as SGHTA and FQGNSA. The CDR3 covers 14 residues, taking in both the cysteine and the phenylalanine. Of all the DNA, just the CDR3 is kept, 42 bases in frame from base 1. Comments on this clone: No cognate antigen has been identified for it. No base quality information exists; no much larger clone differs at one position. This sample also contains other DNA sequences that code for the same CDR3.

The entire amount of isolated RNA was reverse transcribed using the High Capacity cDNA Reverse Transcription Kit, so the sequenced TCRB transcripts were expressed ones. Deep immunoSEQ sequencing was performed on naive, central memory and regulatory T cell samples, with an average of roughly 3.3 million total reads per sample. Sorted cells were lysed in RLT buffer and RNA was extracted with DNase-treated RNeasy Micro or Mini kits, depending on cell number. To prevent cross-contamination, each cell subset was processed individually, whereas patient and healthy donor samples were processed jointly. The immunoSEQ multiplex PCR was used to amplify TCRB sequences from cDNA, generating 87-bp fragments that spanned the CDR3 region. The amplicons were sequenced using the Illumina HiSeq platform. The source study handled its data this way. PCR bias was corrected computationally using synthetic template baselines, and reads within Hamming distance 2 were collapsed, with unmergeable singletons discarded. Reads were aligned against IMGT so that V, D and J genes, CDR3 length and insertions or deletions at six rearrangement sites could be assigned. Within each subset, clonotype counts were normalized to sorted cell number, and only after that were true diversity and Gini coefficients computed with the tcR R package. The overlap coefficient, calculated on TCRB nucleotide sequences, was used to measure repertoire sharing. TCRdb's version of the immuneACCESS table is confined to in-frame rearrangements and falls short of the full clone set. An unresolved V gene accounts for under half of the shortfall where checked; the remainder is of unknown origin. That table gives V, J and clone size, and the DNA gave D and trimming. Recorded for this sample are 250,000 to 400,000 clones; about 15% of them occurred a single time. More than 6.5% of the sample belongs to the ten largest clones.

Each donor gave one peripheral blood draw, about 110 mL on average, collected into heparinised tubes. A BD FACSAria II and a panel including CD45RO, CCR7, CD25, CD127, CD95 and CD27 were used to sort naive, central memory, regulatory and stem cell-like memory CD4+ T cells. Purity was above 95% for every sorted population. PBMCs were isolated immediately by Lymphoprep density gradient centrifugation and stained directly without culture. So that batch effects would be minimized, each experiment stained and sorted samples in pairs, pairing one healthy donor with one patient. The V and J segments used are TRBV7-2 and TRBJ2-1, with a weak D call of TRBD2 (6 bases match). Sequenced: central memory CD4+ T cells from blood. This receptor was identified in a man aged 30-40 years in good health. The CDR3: CASSLAGGYNEQFF. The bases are TGTGCCAGCAGCTTAGCGGGGGGATACAATGAGCAGTTCTTC.